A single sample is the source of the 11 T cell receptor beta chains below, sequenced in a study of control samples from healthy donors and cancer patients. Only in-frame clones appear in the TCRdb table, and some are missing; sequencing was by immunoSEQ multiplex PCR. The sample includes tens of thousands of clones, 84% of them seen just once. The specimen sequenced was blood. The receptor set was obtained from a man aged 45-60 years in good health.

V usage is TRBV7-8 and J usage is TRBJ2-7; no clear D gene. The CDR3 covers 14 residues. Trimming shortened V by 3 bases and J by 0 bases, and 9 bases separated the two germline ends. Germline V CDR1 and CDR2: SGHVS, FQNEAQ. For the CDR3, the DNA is TGTGCCAGCAGCTTGTGGGGAATCTCCTACGAGCAGTACTTC. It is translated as CASSLWGISYEQYF.

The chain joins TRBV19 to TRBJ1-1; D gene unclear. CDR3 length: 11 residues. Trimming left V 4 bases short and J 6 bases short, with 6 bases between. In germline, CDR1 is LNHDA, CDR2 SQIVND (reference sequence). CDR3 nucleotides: TGTGCCAGTAGTAGGTCGTCTGAAGCTTTCTTT. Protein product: CASSRSSEAFF.

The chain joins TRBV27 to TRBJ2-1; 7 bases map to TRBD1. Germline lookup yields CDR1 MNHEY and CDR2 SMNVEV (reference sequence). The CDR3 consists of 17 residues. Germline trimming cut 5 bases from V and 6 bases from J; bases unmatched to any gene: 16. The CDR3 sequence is CASSLQFFPGQLNEQFF. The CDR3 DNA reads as TGTGCCAGCAGTCTCCAATTTTTCCCGGGACAGCTCAATGAGCAGTTCTTC.

The CDR3 bases are TGTGCCAGCAGCTTAAGACCAGGACAGGGAAGGGGAGTTTGGGGTCTTAGCTCCTACAATGAGCAGTTCTTC. It specifies CASSLRPGQGRGVWGLSSYNEQFF. The chain is built from TRBV7-3 and TRBJ2-1; TRBD1 agrees at 8 bases. Germline V gene data show CDR1 as SGHTA and CDR2 as FQGTGA. The CDR3 runs to 24 residues. The trim removed 1 base at V and 0 bases at J, leaving 26 bases unmatched.

CDR3: CASKGTGGVGGYTF. DNA of the CDR3: TGTGCCAGCAAGGGGACAGGGGGCGTCGGTGGCTACACCTTC. The V call is TRBV27, the J call TRBJ1-2; TRBD1 matches 12 bases. The V and J ends lost 7 bases and 7 bases, in that order; junction bases with no gene match: 7. CDR3 length equals 14 residues. Germline CDR1 is MNHEY and CDR2 is SMNVEV (reference sequence).

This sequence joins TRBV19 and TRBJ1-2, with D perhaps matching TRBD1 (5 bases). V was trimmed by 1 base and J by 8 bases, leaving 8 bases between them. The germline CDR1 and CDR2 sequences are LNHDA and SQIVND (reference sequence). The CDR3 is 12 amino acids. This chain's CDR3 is CASSIASGGYTF. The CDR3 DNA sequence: TGTGCCAGTAGTATAGCGTCAGGGGGCTACACCTTC.

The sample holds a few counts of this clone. CDR3 region: CSVAAGELIGTDTQYF. The CDR3 bases are TGCAGCGTTGCGGCAGGCGAACTCATCGGAACAGATACGCAGTATTTT. The chain uses TRBV29-1 and TRBJ2-3; unclear D gene. CDR3 length equals 16 residues. Germline V gene lookup returns CDR1 SQVTM and CDR2 ANQGSEA. Trimming took off 4 bases at V and 3 bases at J, with 20 bases between the two ends.

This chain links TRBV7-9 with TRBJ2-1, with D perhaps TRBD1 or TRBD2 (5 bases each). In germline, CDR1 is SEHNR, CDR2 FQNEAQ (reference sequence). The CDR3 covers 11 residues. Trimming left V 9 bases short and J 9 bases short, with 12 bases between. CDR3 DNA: TGTGCCAGGGAATGGGGACGTGAGCAGTTCTTC. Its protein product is CAREWGREQFF.

CDR3 residues: CASSLNLAGASLSYNEQFF. Here the CDR3 DNA reads TGTGCCAGCAGCTTAAACCTAGCGGGGGCGAGCCTCTCCTACAATGAGCAGTTCTTC. The V gene is TRBV7-3, the J gene TRBJ2-1; TRBD2 agrees at 10 bases. CDR1 SGHTA and CDR2 FQGTGA come from the germline V gene. After removal of 1 base from V and 0 bases from J, the junction contained 9 bases not matched to a gene. The CDR3 extends over 19 amino acids.

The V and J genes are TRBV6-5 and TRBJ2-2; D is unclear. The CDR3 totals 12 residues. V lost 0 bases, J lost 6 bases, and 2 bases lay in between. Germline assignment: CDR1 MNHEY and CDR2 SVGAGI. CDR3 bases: TGTGCCAGCAGTTACTCGGCCGGGGAGCTGTTTTTT. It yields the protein CASSYSAGELFF.

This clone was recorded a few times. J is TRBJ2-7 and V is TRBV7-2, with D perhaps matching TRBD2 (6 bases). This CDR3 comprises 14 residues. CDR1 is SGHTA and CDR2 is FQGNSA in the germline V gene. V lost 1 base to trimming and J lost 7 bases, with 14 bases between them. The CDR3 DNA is TGTGCCAGCAGCTTAGTTATTAGCGGATGGGAGCAGTACTTC. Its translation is CASSLVISGWEQYF.